This T cell receptor beta chain was recorded in a study of blood T cell repertoires in COVID-19. About the study: Collection of acute and convalescent COVID-19 samples took place in the United States, Italy and Spain.

Source study methods: Amplification of reference gene primers was used by the study to estimate nucleated cell counts. Method: immunoSEQ multiplex PCR; TCRdb's copy keeps in-frame clones and lacks some. D and trimming come from the DNA, and the V and J calls and clone size come from that table. The sample yields more than 70,000 clones, 88% seen once. The CDR3 covers 16 residues. From germline, CDR1 is GTSNPN and CDR2 SVGIG (reference sequence). Trimming cost V 1 base and J 3 bases; bases outside gene matches: 3. This clonotype was obtained from a human donor in a cohort sampled during active COVID-19. The material sequenced was peripheral blood. The J gene is TRBJ2-3, the V gene TRBV30, with TRBD2 matching over 14 bases. The CDR3 region is CAWSEGLAGGTDTQYF. DNA for the CDR3: TGTGCCTGGAGTGAAGGACTAGCGGGGGGAACAGATACGCAGTATTTT. Filled out from reference TRBV30 and TRBJ2-3, the complete variable domain reads SQTIHQWPATLVQPVGSPLSLECTVEGTSNPNLYWYRQAAGRGLQLLFYSVGIGQISSEVPQNLSASRPQDRQFILSSKKLLLSDSGFYLCAWSEGLAGGTDTQYFGPGTRLTVL.